This TCR beta chain was obtained from a study of response to subunit inactivated influenza vaccine. TCRdb itself ran the RT-PCR reads through MiXCR, one entry per CDR3 protein. The sample has about 540,000 distinct CDR3 sequences; under 30% are singletons. The ends lost 7 bases at V and 8 bases at J; junction bases unmatched: 11. This CDR3 spans 14 amino acids. The V gene's germline CDR1 is SGHVS and CDR2 FQNEAQ. A further study also used this sample, focusing on T cells expressing NK-cell markers. Per that study: Libraries used 5'RACE template switching adding universal primer site and UMIs. The authors derived TCR beta repertoires from sorted CD3+CD56+NKG2C+, CD3+CD56+NKG2C- and CD3+CD56-NKG2C+ T cells. In several experiments, an anti-gamma-delta TCR antibody restricted sorting to alpha-beta TCR T cells. Six of the donors carried dominant NKG2C+ clonotypes that took up roughly 1.0-8% of their CD8+ T cells. There remained a lack of clarity about HCMV specificity of expanded NKG2C+ T cell clones.

The clonotype was recovered from a man aged 50 or older who received an inactivated influenza vaccine. This chain uses TRBV7-8 with TRBJ2-1, with TRBD2 identical over 7 bases. Sequenced here: CD4+ T cells sorted from PBMCs, sampled approximately 12 days after vaccination. The CDR3, as DNA: TGTGCCAGCAACCCGACTAGCCGGTCCTATGAGCAGTTCTTC. Translation gives CASNPTSRSYEQFF.